The next 8 T cell receptor beta chains were all read from a single sample in a study of PD-L1 blockade in urothelial cancer (TCRdb year 2017). The protocol used for the library was the immunoSEQ multiplex PCR assay. TCRdb provides this immuneACCESS table in a form limited to in-frame rearrangements. Some clones are lacking; in checked studies, under half of them reflect an unresolved V gene, and why the rest are absent is not known. The sample contains tens of thousands of clones, roughly 79% of them found a single time. 4.5% to 6% of the sample comes from the top ten. This specimen's time point label, interpreted: pretreatment peripheral blood. The source was PBMCs, collected around atezolizumab (anti-PD-L1) treatment. These receptors came from a man between 65 and 85 years old with urothelial cancer.

The chain couples TRBV4-2 to TRBJ1-2; D possibly corresponds to TRBD1 (5 bases). CDR3 length equals 13 residues. Trimming stripped 4 bases from V and 5 bases from J, with 11 bases between. Germline CDR1 reads LGHNA; CDR2 reads YNFKEQ. This CDR3 reads CASSPAGPYGYTF. DNA for the CDR3: TGTGCCAGCAGCCCCGCAGGGCCTTATGGCTACACCTTC.

V usage is TRBV11-2 and J usage is TRBJ2-3, with 9 nucleotides matching TRBD1. The V gene end was trimmed by 1 base and the J gene end by 4 bases; junction bases not matched to a gene: 3. Germline V gives CDR1 SGHAT, CDR2 FQNNGV. There are 15 residues in the CDR3. The CDR3 sequence: CASSLGTGVSDTQYF. In DNA form, the CDR3 reads TGTGCCAGCAGCTTAGGGACAGGGGTGTCAGATACGCAGTATTTT.

There are a few counts of this clone. V gene TRBV2 combines with J gene TRBJ2-7; maybe TRBD2 (6 bases). Trimming took off 6 bases at V and 1 base at J, with 19 bases between the two ends. The V gene's germline CDR1 is SNHLY and CDR2 FYNNEI. This CDR3 has 16 residues. This CDR3 reads CASRGGRSGRSYEQYF. The CDR3 nucleotides are TGTGCCAGCAGAGGAGGGAGGTCGGGACGATCCTACGAGCAGTACTTC.

This chain links TRBV10-2 with TRBJ2-3, with 7 nucleotides matching TRBD2. Trimming at V came to 0 bases and at J to 5 bases, leaving 11 bases not matched to a gene. CDR3 length equals 17 residues. Germline V CDR1 and CDR2: WSHSY, SAAADI. CDR3 nucleotides: TGCGCCAGCAGTGAGTCCCCGAAAGGGGAGGGTGGAGATACGCAGTATTTT. Translation gives CASSESPKGEGGDTQYF.

J is TRBJ2-5 and V is TRBV15; TRBD2 agrees at 7 bases. V shed 0 bases, J shed 5 bases, and the junction held 9 bases outside the gene matches. CDR3 length: 16 amino acids. CDR1 is LNHNV and CDR2 is YYDKDF in the germline V gene (reference sequence). In nucleotides, the CDR3 is TGTGCCACCAGCAGAGATCCACGGGAGGTGGGTGAGACCCAGTACTTC. Its translation: CATSRDPREVGETQYF.

The genes are TRBV11-1 and TRBJ1-1; D is uncertain. The V end lost 5 bases, the J end lost 4 bases, and 17 bases lay between the germline ends. The CDR3 has 15 residues. Germline CDR1 is SGHAT and CDR2 is FQDESV (reference sequence). CDR3 bases: TGTGCCAGCAGCCCTCGGGTAGACTCGCTCACTGAAGCTTTCTTT. Translated: CASSPRVDSLTEAFF.

In the case of this clone: At one end the junction does not follow the germline gene, possibly because of a read error. The chain employs TRBV28 and TRBJ1-1, with D unresolved. Germline-derived CDR1 and CDR2 are MDHEN and SYDVKM. CDR3 length: 13 amino acids. CDR3 bases: TGTGCCAGCAGTTTAGCCGCTCTCACTGAGGCTTTCTTT. Amino acids: CASSLAALTEAFF.

The chain employs TRBV9 and TRBJ2-7, with D maybe TRBD2 (6 bases). The CDR3 runs 15 residues. CDR1 and CDR2 (germline): SGDLS, YYNGEE. Trimming stripped 0 bases from V and 6 bases from J, with 16 bases between. CDR3 in amino acids: CASSVEAGRIREQYF. The CDR3 DNA reads TGTGCCAGCAGCGTAGAGGCCGGGAGAATCCGCGAGCAGTACTTC.